Listed below are T cell receptor beta chains from one sample, sequenced in a study of blood T cell repertoires in COVID-19. Sequenced by immunoSEQ multiplex PCR; TCRdb stores in-frame clones only, minus some. The sample shows more than 150,000 clones, 75% to 80% of them seen only once. Material: peripheral blood. The source is a woman older than 75 with acute or convalescent COVID-19. Each CDR3 is given with its conserved first and last residue. A D gene is named only where the DNA matches it firmly. Clone size is not always given. Where it is, it says once, few, many or a class for expanded clones.

abundance,j_gene,d_gene,v_gene,CDR3aa,CDR3nt
-,TRBJ2-7,-,TRBV2,CASSDRANNEQYF,TGTGCCAGCAGTGACAGGGCGAACAACGAGCAGTACTTC
once,TRBJ2-1,-,TRBV5-1,CASAPAASYNEQFF,TGCGCCAGCGCCCCAGCGGCCTCCTACAATGAGCAGTTCTTC
-,TRBJ2-7,-,TRBV5-1,CASSFRAAEGGVAYEQYF,TGCGCCAGCAGCTTCCGGGCTGCCGAAGGGGGGGTTGCTTACGAGCAGTACTTC
-,TRBJ1-1,TRBD1,TRBV19,CASKWGQGARDTEAFF,TGTGCCAGTAAATGGGGACAGGGGGCGCGTGACACTGAAGCTTTCTTT
-,TRBJ2-7,-,TRBV7-8,CASSLAGFYEQYF,TGTGCCAGCAGCTTAGCGGGCTTCTACGAGCAGTACTTC
-,TRBJ1-5,-,TRBV2,CASSDNNRDSNQPQHF,TGTGCCAGCAGTGATAATAACAGGGATAGCAATCAGCCCCAGCATTTT
-,TRBJ1-6,TRBD1,TRBV9,CASSSGTGGNSPLHF,TGTGCCAGCAGCTCCGGGACAGGGGGAAATTCACCCCTCCACTTT
few,TRBJ2-4,TRBD1,TRBV3-1/TRBV3-2,CASSQGWDRARILAKNIQYF,TGTGCCAGCAGCCAAGGTTGGGACAGGGCTAGGATCCTAGCCAAAAACATTCAGTACTTC
few,TRBJ1-2,-,TRBV18,CASSPPPRTSSYGYTF,TGTGCCAGCTCACCACCGCCGCGCACCTCTAGCTATGGCTACACCTTC
-,TRBJ2-1,TRBD2,TRBV18,CASSPVVRGAGNEQFF,TGTGCCAGCTCGCCCGTCGTGCGGGGGGCGGGCAATGAGCAGTTCTTC
-,TRBJ2-2,-,TRBV7-8,CASSIGANTGELFF,TGTGCCAGCAGTATAGGGGCGAACACCGGGGAGCTGTTTTTT
once,TRBJ2-1,-,TRBV6-5,CASFTAELGGNEQFF,TGTGCCAGTTTTACGGCCGAACTGGGGGGCAATGAGCAGTTCTTC
few,TRBJ1-2,-,TRBV7-6,CASSSRVDGGYTF,TGTGCCAGCAGCTCGAGGGTCGACGGTGGCTACACCTTC
-,TRBJ1-6,-,TRBV19,CASSITGNSPLHF,TGTGCCAGTAGTATAACAGGAAATTCACCCCTCCACTTT
-,TRBJ2-1,TRBD2,TRBV2,CASRLLAGADEQFF,TGTGCCAGCAGACTCCTAGCGGGAGCGGATGAGCAGTTCTTC
-,TRBJ2-7,-,TRBV20-1,CSANLGSEQYF,TGCAGTGCTAATCTAGGGAGTGAGCAGTACTTC
-,TRBJ2-3,TRBD2,TRBV9,CASSPGLAGTDTQYF,TGTGCCAGCAGCCCGGGACTAGCGGGCACAGATACGCAGTATTTT
-,TRBJ1-3,-,TRBV7-9,CASRSNLNTIYF,TGTGCCAGCAGAAGCAACCTCAACACCATATATTTT
-,TRBJ1-1,TRBD1,TRBV27,CASSFLDRGTEAFF,TGTGCCAGCAGTTTCCTAGACAGGGGCACTGAAGCTTTCTTT
few,TRBJ1-6,TRBD1,TRBV27,CASSLSGTGKSPLHF,TGTGCCAGCAGTTTATCCGGGACAGGGAAGTCACCCCTCCACTTT
medium-sized,TRBJ2-3,-,TRBV5-6,CASSTRPRDTQYF,TGTGCCAGCAGCACGCGGCCGAGGGATACGCAGTATTTT
few,TRBJ1-4,TRBD1,TRBV27,CASTKRTGGNEKLFF,TGTGCCAGCACGAAGAGGACAGGGGGTAATGAAAAACTGTTTTTT
-,TRBJ2-1,-,TRBV7-9,CASSPQVSSYNEQFF,TGTGCCAGCAGCCCTCAGGTTAGCTCCTACAATGAGCAGTTCTTC
once,TRBJ2-7,TRBD2,TRBV5-1,CASSSLPTGGPGHEQYF,TGCGCCAGCAGCTCCCTCCCGACGGGAGGGCCAGGCCACGAGCAGTACTTC
-,TRBJ2-7,TRBD2,TRBV7-2,CASSSSGGGYEQYF,TGTGCCAGCAGTTCTAGCGGGGGTGGCTACGAGCAGTACTTC
-,TRBJ2-1,TRBD2,TRBV7-9,CASSLRLADEQFF,TGTGCCAGCAGCTTAAGGCTAGCGGATGAGCAGTTCTTC
-,TRBJ1-6,-,TRBV21-1,CASSKARDSGSPLHF,TGTGCCAGCAGCAAAGCCCGGGACAGTGGTTCACCCCTCCACTTT
-,TRBJ2-1,TRBD2,TRBV10-2,CASRLAGGGEQFF,TGCGCCAGCCGGCTAGCGGGAGGGGGTGAGCAGTTCTTC
-,TRBJ1-5,TRBD1,TRBV5-1,CASSLAGDRVQPQHF,TGCGCCAGCAGCTTGGCCGGAGACAGGGTTCAGCCCCAGCATTTT
-,TRBJ2-1,TRBD2,TRBV6-6,CASTSLGLALNEQFF,TGTGCCAGCACCTCTCTGGGACTAGCGCTCAATGAGCAGTTCTTC
-,TRBJ1-1,-,TRBV6-5,CASSYFGDTEAFF,TGTGCCAGCAGTTACTTCGGGGACACTGAAGCTTTCTTT
once,TRBJ1-5,-,TRBV7-8,CASSLKVSLNRGNQPQHF,TGTGCCAGCAGCTTAAAGGTGTCTCTGAACAGGGGCAATCAGCCCCAGCATTTT